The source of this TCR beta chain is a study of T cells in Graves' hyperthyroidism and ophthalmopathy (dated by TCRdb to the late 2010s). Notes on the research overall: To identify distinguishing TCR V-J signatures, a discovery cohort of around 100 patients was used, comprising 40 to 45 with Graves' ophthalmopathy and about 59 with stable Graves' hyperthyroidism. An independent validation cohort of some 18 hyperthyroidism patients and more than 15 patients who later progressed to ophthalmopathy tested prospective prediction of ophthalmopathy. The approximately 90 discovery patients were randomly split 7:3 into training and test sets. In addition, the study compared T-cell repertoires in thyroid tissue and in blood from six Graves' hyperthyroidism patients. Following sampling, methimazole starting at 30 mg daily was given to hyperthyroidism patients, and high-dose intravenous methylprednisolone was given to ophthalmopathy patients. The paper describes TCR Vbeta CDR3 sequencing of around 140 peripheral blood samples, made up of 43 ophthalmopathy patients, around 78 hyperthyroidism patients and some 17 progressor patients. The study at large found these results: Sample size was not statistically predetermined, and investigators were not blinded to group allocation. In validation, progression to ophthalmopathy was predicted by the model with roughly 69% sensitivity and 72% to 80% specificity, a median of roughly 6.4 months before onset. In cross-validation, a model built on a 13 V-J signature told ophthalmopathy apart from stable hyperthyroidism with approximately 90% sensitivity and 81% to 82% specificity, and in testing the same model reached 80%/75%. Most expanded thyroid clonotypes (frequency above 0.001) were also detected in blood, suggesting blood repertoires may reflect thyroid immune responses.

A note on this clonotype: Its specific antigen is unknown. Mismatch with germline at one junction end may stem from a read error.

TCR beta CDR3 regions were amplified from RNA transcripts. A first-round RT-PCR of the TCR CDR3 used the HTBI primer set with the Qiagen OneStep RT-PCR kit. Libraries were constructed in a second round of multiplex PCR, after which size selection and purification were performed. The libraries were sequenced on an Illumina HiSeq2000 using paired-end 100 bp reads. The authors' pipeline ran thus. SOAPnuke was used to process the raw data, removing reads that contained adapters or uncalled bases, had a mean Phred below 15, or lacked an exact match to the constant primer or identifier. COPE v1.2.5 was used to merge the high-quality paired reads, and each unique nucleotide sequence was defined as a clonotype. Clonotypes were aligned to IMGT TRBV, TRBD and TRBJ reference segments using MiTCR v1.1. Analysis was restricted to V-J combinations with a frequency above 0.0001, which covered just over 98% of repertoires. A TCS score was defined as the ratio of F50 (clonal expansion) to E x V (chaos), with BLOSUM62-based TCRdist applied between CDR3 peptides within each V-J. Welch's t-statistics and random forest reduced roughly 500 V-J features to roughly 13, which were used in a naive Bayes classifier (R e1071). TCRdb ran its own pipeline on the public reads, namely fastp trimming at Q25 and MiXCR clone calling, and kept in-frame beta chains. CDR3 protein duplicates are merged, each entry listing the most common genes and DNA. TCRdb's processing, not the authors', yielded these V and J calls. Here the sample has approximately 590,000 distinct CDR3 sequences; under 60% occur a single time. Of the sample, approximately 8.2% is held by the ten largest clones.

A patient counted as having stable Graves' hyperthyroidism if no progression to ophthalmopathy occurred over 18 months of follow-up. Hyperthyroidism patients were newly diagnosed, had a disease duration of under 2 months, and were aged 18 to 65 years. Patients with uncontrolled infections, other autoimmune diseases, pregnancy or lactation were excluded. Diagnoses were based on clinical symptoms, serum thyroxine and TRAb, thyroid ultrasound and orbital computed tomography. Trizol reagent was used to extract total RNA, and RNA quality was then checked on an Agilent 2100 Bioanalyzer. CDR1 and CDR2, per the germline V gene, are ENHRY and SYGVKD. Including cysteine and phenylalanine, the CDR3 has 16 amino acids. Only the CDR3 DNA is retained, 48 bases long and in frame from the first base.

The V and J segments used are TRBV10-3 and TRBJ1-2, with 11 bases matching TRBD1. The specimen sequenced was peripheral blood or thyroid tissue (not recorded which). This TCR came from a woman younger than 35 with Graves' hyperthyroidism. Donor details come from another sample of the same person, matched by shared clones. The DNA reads TGTGCCAGCAGTGGGGACAGGGGGGGCAATAACTATGGCTACACCTTC. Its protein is CASSGDRGGNNYGYTF.